The sequence of this T cell receptor beta chain was determined in a study of shared clonotypes between healthy human individuals. General study points: Clonotype sharing across four donors was observed for 5% to 6.5% of naive CD4 clonotypes. Generation of non-shared clonotypes was less probable than generation of clonotypes shared by all four donors.

In the case of this clone: Its antigen is as yet unknown.

Naive CD8 populations comprised CD45RO-negative cells positively selected for CCR7, excluding terminally differentiated effector memory CD45RA+ cells. Each donor was a Caucasian adult residing in Nashville, Tennessee. CDR3 size: 13 residues. The method was immunoSEQ multiplex PCR; TCRdb's version includes in-frame clones alone and lacks a portion of them. The sample lists millions of clones, about 94% seen once, with around 1.1% in the top ten. The sample comprised naive CD8+ T cells sorted from blood. This sequence joins TRBV21-1 and TRBJ2-7; the listed D gene, TRBD2, was not tested against the DNA. TRBV21-1 is a pseudogene segment. The TCR comes from a man between 18 and 35 years old in good health. The CDR3, as DNA: TGTGCCAGATGCGGAGGGGATTCCAACGAGCAGTACTTC. Its protein is CARCGGDSNEQYF.